These T cell receptor beta chains were read from a single sample in a study of immune characterization of retroperitoneal liposarcoma. TCRdb independently ran MiXCR on the PCR reads; one entry per CDR3 protein. Among around 20,000 distinct CDR3 sequences listed, around two fifths were seen once. Sequencing input: blood. These TCRs come from a male donor with retroperitoneal liposarcoma. The CDR3 runs from the conserved cysteine through the conserved F or W. The D gene is left open where the match is weak. Clone sizes are given selectively: once, few, many, or a class where the clone is expanded.

CDR3 length | D gene | J gene | clone size | V gene | CDR3 protein | CDR3 DNA
16 | NA | TRBJ2-7 | few | TRBV6-8 | CASRGGGGGLNYEQYF | TGTGCCAGCAGGGGGGGGGGCGGGGGCCTAAACTACGAGCAGTACTTC
16 | TRBD2 | TRBJ2-3 | medium-sized | TRBV11-2 | CASSTAGVSYTDTQYF | TGTGCCAGCAGTACAGCGGGGGTTTCTTACACGGATACGCAGTATTTT
14 | TRBD1 | TRBJ1-6 | NA | TRBV6-1 | CASSEGTGGSPLHF | TGTGCCAGCAGTGAAGGGACAGGGGGTTCACCCCTCCACTTT
16 | NA | TRBJ2-3 | once | TRBV24-1 | CATSDLEFASTDTQYF | TGTGCCACCAGTGATTTAGAGTTTGCTAGCACAGATACGCAGTATTTT
14 | TRBD1 | TRBJ2-7 | once | TRBV7-2 | CASSPGGAGFEQYF | TGTGCCAGCAGCCCAGGGGGCGCAGGGTTCGAGCAGTACTTC
12 | NA | TRBJ2-2 | NA | TRBV14 | CASSRLAGELFF | TGTGCCAGCAGCAGGCTGGCCGGGGAGCTGTTTTTT
15 | TRBD2 | TRBJ2-7 | once | TRBV7-8 | CASRGVSGDPYEQYF | TGTGCCAGCAGGGGGGTTAGCGGGGACCCCTACGAGCAGTACTTC
15 | TRBD2 | TRBJ2-1 | NA | TRBV7-2 | CASTPSTSGYNEQFF | TGTGCCAGCACTCCGTCGACTAGCGGATACAATGAGCAGTTCTTC
14 | TRBD2 | TRBJ2-7 | NA | TRBV27 | CASTPGGRGDEQYF | TGTGCCAGCACCCCGGGGGGAAGAGGGGACGAGCAGTACTTC
11 | NA | TRBJ2-1 | many | TRBV6-1 | CASNAEGFQFF | TGTGCCAGCAACGCCGAGGGGTTTCAGTTCTTC
17 | NA | TRBJ2-1 | NA | TRBV12-3/TRBV12-4 | CASSWEFKAGPDNEQFF | TGTGCCAGCAGTTGGGAATTTAAAGCGGGTCCTGATAATGAGCAGTTCTTC
14 | TRBD2 | TRBJ2-7 | large | TRBV6-1 | CASSGLAGVHEQYF | TGTGCCAGCAGTGGGCTAGCGGGAGTACATGAGCAGTACTTC